Sequencing of this T cell receptor beta chain was carried out in a study of beta chain features in type 1 diabetes. Expressed TCRB transcripts were sequenced, since all the RNA that had been isolated was reverse transcribed. Naive, central memory and regulatory T cell samples came to a mean of around 3.3 million reads. The data were produced by immunoSEQ multiplex PCR, yet TCRdb's version contains in-frame clones alone and is incomplete. This sample yields about 410,000 clones, of which roughly 14% are seen a single time; 0.035% to 0.04% belongs to the top ten. This clone was seen more than once but under ten times. What it binds is not known. Study conclusions and caveats: The naive, central memory and Treg TCRB repertoires looked more alike in patients than they did in healthy donors. All four CD4+ subsets from Type 1 diabetes patients carried moderately but significantly shorter TCRB CDR3s.

Naive, central memory, regulatory and stem cell-like memory cells within the CD4+ compartment were sorted using CD45RO/CCR7/CD25/CD127/CD95/CD27. Looked up from germline, CDR1 is SGHRS and CDR2 is YFSETQ. V was cut by 0 bases and J by 0 bases, with 6 bases left in between. The CDR3 contains 14 residues. Material: naive CD4+ T cells from blood. The receptor was isolated from a man aged 25 to 40 in good health. V and J are TRBV5-1 and TRBJ1-2, with no clear D. The CDR3 spells CASSLDGSNYGYTF. The CDR3 region has the DNA TGCGCCAGCAGCTTGGACGGATCTAACTATGGCTACACCTTC.